The T cell receptor beta chain under discussion was sequenced for a study of cytomegalovirus exposure and HLA in healthy donors. The study, taken as a whole, reports: Usually a TCR sequence was rare, but some public TCRs were found in many donors.

A note on this clone: What it binds is not known.

Between the trimmed V and J ends, which lost 6 bases and 4 bases, there was a span of 15 bases. Per germline, CDR1 MDHEN and CDR2 SYDVKM. The CDR3 runs to 14 residues. PCR amplification relied on 60 Vbeta primers (plus 13 Jbeta primers). This table comes from immunoSEQ multiplex PCR, and its TCRdb copy is limited to in-frame clones, with some not included. This repertoire shows more than 75,000 clones, 85% to 90% found once; its top ten account for roughly 2.2%. The clonotype was recovered from a man between 18 and 29 years old in good health and CMV-seronegative. This chain links TRBV28 with TRBJ1-1; D is undetermined. Sequencing was done on a sample of PBMCs. The CDR3 DNA follows: TGTGCCAGCAGCCCCCCACGGCGGGGCACTGAAGCTTTCTTT. This gives the protein CASSPPRRGTEAFF. Based on the CDR3 plus reference TRBV28 and TRBJ1-1, the full variable domain is DVKVTQSSRYLVKRTGEKVFLECVQDMDHENMFWYRQDPGLGLRLIYFSYDVKMKEKGDIPEGYSVSREKKERFSLILESASTNQTSMYLCASSPPRRGTEAFFGQGTRLTVV.